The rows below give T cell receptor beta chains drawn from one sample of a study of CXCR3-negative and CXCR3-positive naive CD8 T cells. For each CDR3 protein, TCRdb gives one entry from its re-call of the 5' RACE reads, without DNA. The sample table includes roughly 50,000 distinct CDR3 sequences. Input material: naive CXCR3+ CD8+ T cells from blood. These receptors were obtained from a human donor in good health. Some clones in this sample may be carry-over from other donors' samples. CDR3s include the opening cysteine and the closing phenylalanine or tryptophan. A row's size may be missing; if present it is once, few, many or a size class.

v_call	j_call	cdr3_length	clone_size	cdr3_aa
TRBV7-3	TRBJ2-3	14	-	CASSSVGAPDTQYF
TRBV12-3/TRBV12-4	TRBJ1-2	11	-	CASSLLGGYTF
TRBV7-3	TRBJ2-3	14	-	CASSLSPDTDTQYF
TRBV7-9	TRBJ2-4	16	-	CASSPGPTVAKNIRYF
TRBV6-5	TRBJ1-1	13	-	CASSYSSGMAAFF
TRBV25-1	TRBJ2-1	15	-	CASSDYGTGYNEQFF
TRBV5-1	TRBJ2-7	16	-	CASSLAVTPIPYEQYF
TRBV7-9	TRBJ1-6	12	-	CASSQGESPLHF
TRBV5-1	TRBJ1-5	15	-	CASRYEGGSNQPQHF
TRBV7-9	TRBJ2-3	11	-	CASSPPHTQYF
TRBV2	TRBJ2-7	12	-	CASSEWNYEQYF
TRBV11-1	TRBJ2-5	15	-	CASSFYRVTAETQYF
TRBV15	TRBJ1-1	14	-	CATSRQGGNTEAFF
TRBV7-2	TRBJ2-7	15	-	CSSSSTGTGSYEQYF
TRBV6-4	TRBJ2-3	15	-	CASSARGTASDTQYF
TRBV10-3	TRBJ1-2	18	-	CAISESGTGAGNNYGYTF
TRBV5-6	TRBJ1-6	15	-	CASSFREERSSPLHF
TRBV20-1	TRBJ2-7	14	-	CSAGGTSGAYEQYF
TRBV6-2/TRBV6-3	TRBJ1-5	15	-	CASSFGIYSNQPQHF
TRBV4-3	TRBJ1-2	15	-	CASSQDWGGNYGYTF
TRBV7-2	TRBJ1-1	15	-	CASTPLGGLNTEAFF
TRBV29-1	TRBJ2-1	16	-	CSVEDLGLTSYNEQFF
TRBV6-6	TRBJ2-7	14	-	CASSYPAWGREQYF
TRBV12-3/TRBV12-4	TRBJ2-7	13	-	CASRGQVTYEQYF
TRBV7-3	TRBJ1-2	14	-	CASSPTGSDYGYTF
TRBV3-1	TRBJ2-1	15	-	CASSLAGSPYNEQFF
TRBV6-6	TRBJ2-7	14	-	CASTQVEGGYEQYF
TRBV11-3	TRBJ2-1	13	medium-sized	CASSLGLGNEQFF
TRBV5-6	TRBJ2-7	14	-	CASSFGTASYEQYF
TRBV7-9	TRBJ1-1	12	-	CASSPLRGEAFF
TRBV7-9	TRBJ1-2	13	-	CASRPTGDYGYTF
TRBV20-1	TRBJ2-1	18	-	CSANPLAGGENTLNEQFF
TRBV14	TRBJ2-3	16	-	CASSELLARGTDTQYF
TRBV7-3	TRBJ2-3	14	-	CASSFAGSTDTQYF
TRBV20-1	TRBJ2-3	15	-	CSARVQGQFTDTQYF
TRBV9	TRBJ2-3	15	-	CASSAGQASTDTQYF
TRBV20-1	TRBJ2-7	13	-	CSARDVGEHEQYF
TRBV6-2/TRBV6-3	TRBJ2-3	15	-	CASSYSSRETDTQYF
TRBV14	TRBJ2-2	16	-	CASSQDWDTLTGELFF
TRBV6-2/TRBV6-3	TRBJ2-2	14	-	CASIEDRNTGELFF
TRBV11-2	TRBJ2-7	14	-	CASSLYLGSYEQYF
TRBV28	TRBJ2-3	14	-	CASSQIDYSMAQYF
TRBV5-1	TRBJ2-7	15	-	CASSFRDPRAEEQYF
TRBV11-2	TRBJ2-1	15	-	CASSLTGSSYNEQFF
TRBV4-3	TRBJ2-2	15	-	CASSHTRIGSGELFF